This T cell receptor beta chain emerged from a study of T cell responses to AZD1222 COVID-19 vaccine. For the study at large: Second doses at about 4 or about 12 weeks were pooled. Study-level findings and limits: Donors were mostly white British, more females; clonal diversity possibly underestimated. Only a handful of individuals given AZD1222 were seropositive at baseline.

Comments on this clone: Its antigen is undetermined.

Some clones are missing from TCRdb's copy, which holds only in-frame ones; the method was immunoSEQ multiplex PCR. The table lists about 120,000 clones, about nine tenths of them singletons. This clonotype was sampled from an adult in good health. Sequenced here: peripheral blood, sampled on day 0 of AZD1222 vaccination.

CDR3 region: CASRPGGTGEAFF. The CDR3 bases are TGTGCCAGTCGCCCGGGAGGGACAGGTGAAGCTTTCTTT. This rearrangement joins TRBV28 to TRBJ1-1, with 8 bases lining up with TRBD1. Losses at the gene ends were 9 bases for V and 7 bases for J; bases not matched to a gene: 10. The germline CDR1 and CDR2 sequences are MDHEN and SYDVKM. The CDR3 consists of 13 residues.